The 26 T cell receptor beta chains given below trace back to one sample, sequenced in a study of T-cell memory formation after mild COVID-19. From the 5' RACE reads, TCRdb called clonotypes with MiXCR, one entry per CDR3 protein. The data contain hundreds of thousands of distinct CDR3 sequences, roughly 21% of them seen just once; the ten biggest clones take up around 12%. Sequenced material: PBMCs or a T cell subset sorted from them (not recorded which). All receptors derive from an adult woman who had mild COVID-19 (a few samples of this study predate the infection). Cell type and time point are not known.

This clonotype was recorded only once. The V and J genes are TRBV24-1 and TRBJ1-2; 8 nucleotides align to TRBD1. With 2 bases clipped from V and 2 bases from J, the junction kept 6 bases outside the gene matches. This CDR3 spans 16 amino acids. In germline, CDR1 is KGHDR, CDR2 SFDVKD. CDR3 DNA sequence: TGTGCCACCAGTGATTCCCTGGCAGGGGGCAACTATGGCTACACCTTC. Translating it yields CATSDSLAGGNYGYTF.

This clonotype was detected only a few times. The rearrangement links TRBV7-9 to TRBJ2-3; 8 nucleotides line up with TRBD2. Germline-derived CDR1 and CDR2 are SEHNR and FQNEAQ (reference sequence). The CDR3 runs 18 residues. V dropped 5 bases and J dropped 4; count of bases not matched to a gene: 17. CDR3: CASSGRLAGTGYADTQYF. The CDR3 nucleotides read TGTGCCAGCAGCGGACGATTAGCGGGAACGGGATATGCAGATACGCAGTATTTT.

This chain joins TRBV20-1 and TRBJ1-5; weak D call: TRBD1 (6 bases). The CDR3 length is 13 residues. With 1 base removed from V and 7 bases from J, the gap between germline ends came to 11 bases. CDR1 and CDR2 (germline): DFQATT, SNEGSKA (reference sequence). The CDR3 sequence is CSARGQVGQPQHF. CDR3 nucleotides: TGCAGTGCTAGAGGACAGGTCGGGCAGCCCCAGCATTTT.

This clonotype showed up just a few times. This chain uses TRBV3-1 with TRBJ2-5; D is perhaps TRBD2 (5 bases). Trimming removed 0 bases from V and 0 bases from J, with 11 bases in between. The germline V gene has CDR1 LGHDT and CDR2 YNNKEL (reference sequence). This CDR3 is 16 amino acids long. For the CDR3, the DNA is TGTGCCAGCAGCCAAGATACAAGCGGTTACCAAGAGACCCAGTACTTC. Protein sequence: CASSQDTSGYQETQYF.

The genes are TRBV7-3 and TRBJ2-5; D remains unclear. The CDR3 has 16 amino acids. Germline-derived CDR1 and CDR2 are SGHTA and FQGTGA. Trimming cost V 5 bases and J 1 base, with 17 bases left between them. DNA of the CDR3: TGTGCCAGCAGCCATCGCGACGGTCGCATCCAAGAGACCCAGTACTTC. Translating it yields CASSHRDGRIQETQYF.

V and J are TRBV11-2 and TRBJ2-1; D remains ambiguous. In germline, CDR1 is SGHAT, CDR2 FQNNGV. This CDR3 has 13 amino acids. V was trimmed by 4 bases and J by 5 bases, leaving 9 bases between them. This CDR3 reads CASSSNRHNEQFF. As DNA, the CDR3 is TGTGCCAGCAGCTCGAATAGGCACAATGAGCAGTTCTTC. The entire variable domain, with the rest obtained from reference TRBV11-2 and TRBJ2-1, is as follows: EAGVAQSPRYKIIEKRQSVAFWCNPISGHATLYWYQQILGQGPKLLIQFQNNGVVDDSQLPKDRFSAERLKGVDSTLKIQPAKLEDSAVYLCASSSNRHNEQFFGPGTRLTVL.

This clonotype turned up a few times. The rearrangement links TRBV7-2 to TRBJ2-3; D could derive from TRBD1 or TRBD2 (6 bases each). V lost 2 bases and J 5 bases, leaving 14 bases between the germline ends. Germline CDR1 SGHTA, CDR2 FQGNSA. The CDR3 sequence is 15 residues long. Here the CDR3 DNA reads TGTGCCAGCAGCTTAATAGGGGGGCCGGGAGATACGCAGTATTTT. Protein sequence: CASSLIGGPGDTQYF.

In its sample, this clonotype was seen a few times. This rearrangement joins TRBV29-1 to TRBJ2-1; D may match TRBD1 or TRBD2 (5 bases each). The ends were cut back, 7 bases at V and 6 bases at J, with 13 bases in the middle. CDR1 SQVTM and CDR2 ANQGSEA come from the germline V gene. CDR3 length equals 12 residues. This CDR3 reads CSGPLGGNEQFF. The CDR3 DNA is TGCAGCGGGCCCCTTGGGGGCAATGAGCAGTTCTTC.

The V gene is TRBV4-1, the J gene TRBJ2-3, with D possibly being TRBD1 (8 bases). V lost 4 bases, J lost 5 bases, and 22 bases lay in between. The CDR3 is 17 amino acids. Germline V gene sequence: CDR1 MGHRA, CDR2 YSYEKL. Here the CDR3 reads CASSRHTGGGERDTQYF. DNA of the CDR3: TGCGCCAGCAGCCGCCATACAGGGGGGGGCGAGAGAGATACGCAGTATTTT.

This clonotype was found a few times. V and J are TRBV20-1 and TRBJ2-7; TRBD1 might be the D (6 bases). The germline CDR1 and CDR2 sequences are DFQATT and SNEGSKA (reference sequence). V was shortened by 3 bases and J by 2 bases, with 8 bases between the two germline ends. CDR3 size: 12 residues. The CDR3 is CSASQGPYEQYF. The CDR3 region has the DNA TGCAGTGCTAGCCAGGGGCCCTACGAGCAGTACTTC.

For this clonotype: Its ends do not fully match the called genes, so a read error is possible. V usage is TRBV2 and J usage is TRBJ1-2; D perhaps matches TRBD1 (5 bases). The CDR3 loop spans 11 amino acids. Germline CDR1 SNHLY, CDR2 FYNNEI. The CDR3 DNA sequence: TGTGCCAGAGGGGAAGTGTCCTCCTATCGTTTC. Translating gives CARGEVSSYRF.

At least ten counts were recorded for this clonotype. V usage is TRBV5-6 and J usage is TRBJ2-5; D remains ambiguous. Deletions cut 2 bases from V and 5 bases from J, with 4 bases between. The germline gives CDR1 SGHDT, CDR2 YYEEEE. The CDR3 consists of 11 residues. The CDR3 DNA sequence: TGTGCCAGCAGCTTTAGGGAGACCCAGTACTTC. It specifies CASSFRETQYF.

This clonotype was seen more than once but under ten times. The rearrangement links TRBV5-1 to TRBJ2-1; D is perhaps TRBD2 (6 bases). The V end lost 2 bases, the J end lost 8 bases, and 14 bases lay between the germline ends. CDR3 length equals 14 residues. Per the germline V gene, CDR1 is SGHRS and CDR2 is YFSETQ. CDR3 sequence: CASSFEAEGYEQFF. CDR3 in DNA: TGCGCCAGCAGCTTTGAGGCGGAGGGCTATGAGCAGTTCTTC.

This clonotype was counted a few times. CDR3 sequence (DNA): TGTGCCAGCAGCGTCCAGATAAGCCCTCTCGATACGCAGTATTTT. Translating gives CASSVQISPLDTQYF. This rearrangement joins TRBV9 to TRBJ2-3; no clear D gene. Trimming cost V 2 bases and J 6 bases, with 16 bases left between them. From germline, CDR1 is SGDLS and CDR2 YYNGEE. There are 15 residues in the CDR3.

This clonotype was counted between two and nine times. J is TRBJ2-3 and V is TRBV7-2, with 7 bases that match TRBD2. With V trimmed by 1 base and J by 6 bases, 7 bases remained unmatched. Germline CDR1 and CDR2: SGHTA and FQGNSA. The CDR3 totals 15 residues. CDR3 nucleotide sequence: TGTGCCAGCAGCTTAGAGTGGTCTAGCGGCGATACGCAGTATTTT. Translation gives CASSLEWSSGDTQYF. Drawing the rest from reference TRBV7-2 and TRBJ2-3, the complete variable domain is GAGVSQSPSNKVTEKGKDVELRCDPISGHTALYWYRQSLGQGLEFLIYFQGNSAPDKSGLPSDRFSAERTGGSVSTLTIQRTQQEDSAVYLCASSLEWSSGDTQYFGPGTRLTVL.

This clonotype showed up just a few times. The CDR3 sequence: CASGPGGRSLYQETQYF. As DNA, the CDR3 is TGTGCCAGCGGTCCCGGAGGTAGATCCTTGTACCAAGAGACCCAGTACTTC. The chain is built from TRBV4-2 and TRBJ2-5; D possibly corresponds to TRBD2 (5 bases). The CDR3 is 17 amino acids. The V end was cut by 8 bases, the J end by 0 bases, with 22 bases between. Germline V gene sequence: CDR1 LGHNA, CDR2 YNFKEQ.

The rearrangement uses TRBV30 and TRBJ2-1, with D tentatively TRBD1 (5 bases). This CDR3 is 13 amino acids long. Trimming left V 3 bases short and J 3 bases short, with 9 bases between. From germline, CDR1 is GTSNPN and CDR2 SVGIG (reference sequence). Here the CDR3 DNA reads TGTGCCTGGAGAGGGGATGGCTACAATGAGCAGTTCTTC. Protein product: CAWRGDGYNEQFF.

This chain links TRBV11-2 with TRBJ2-2, with TRBD2 identical over 7 bases. Germline-derived CDR1 and CDR2 are SGHAT and FQNNGV. J gave up 4 bases and V 6 bases, and 14 bases lay outside the gene matches. The CDR3 totals 17 residues. In DNA, the CDR3 is TGTGCCAGCAGGATACCGGGAAGACTAGCAAGCACCGGGGAGCTGTTTTTT. This gives the protein CASRIPGRLASTGELFF.

This clonotype was detected only a few times. The chain joins TRBV7-9 to TRBJ2-1; D is undetermined. Per the germline V gene, CDR1 is SEHNR and CDR2 is FQNEAQ (reference sequence). The CDR3 spans 13 residues. Trimming left V 0 bases short and J 6 bases short, with 6 bases between. DNA of the CDR3: TGTGCCAGCAGCTTAGCTCGCGTCAATGAGCAGTTCTTC. Protein: CASSLARVNEQFF.

This clonotype showed up just a few times. The V and J genes are TRBV7-9 and TRBJ1-5, with a weak D call TRBD1 (6 bases). CDR1 and CDR2 from the germline V gene are SEHNR and FQNEAQ (reference sequence). Trimming removed 5 bases from V and 0 bases from J, with 8 bases in between. The CDR3 runs to 14 residues. The CDR3 coding sequence is TGTGCCAGCAGCCGGACAGATAGCAATCAGCCCCAGCATTTT. Translated: CASSRTDSNQPQHF.

V gene TRBV6-4 combines with J gene TRBJ2-1, with D perhaps assigned TRBD1 or TRBD2 (6 bases each). In germline, CDR1 is MRHNA, CDR2 SNTAGT. The V gene lost 2 bases and the J gene lost 2 bases, with 16 bases spanning the gap. The CDR3 spans 17 residues. DNA for the CDR3: TGTGCCAGCAGTGACAGGGCGAGGGGGGTCGCCTACAATGAGCAGTTCTTC. Encoded protein: CASSDRARGVAYNEQFF.

This clonotype was counted only a few times. This rearrangement joins TRBV29-1 to TRBJ2-5; no reliable D call. Germline CDR1 is SQVTM and CDR2 is ANQGSEA. V lost 7 bases, J lost 5 bases, and 11 bases lay in between. This CDR3 is 11 amino acids long. The CDR3: CSASLGETQYF. The CDR3 DNA is TGCAGCGCTTCTCTGGGGGAGACCCAGTACTTC.

The chain is built from TRBV7-2 and TRBJ2-2; 7 positions agree with TRBD1. This CDR3 has 14 amino acids. The germline V gene encodes CDR1 SGHTA and CDR2 FQGNSA. V lost 5 bases, J lost 0 bases, and 0 bases stayed unmatched. The CDR3 loop is CASSGQANTGELFF. CDR3 sequence (DNA): TGTGCCAGCAGCGGACAGGCGAACACCGGGGAGCTGTTTTTT.

The rearrangement joins TRBV5-4 to TRBJ1-1; no clear D gene. V was pared by 0 bases and J by 6 bases, with 12 bases between. This CDR3 region has 14 residues. The germline V gene encodes CDR1 SGHNT and CDR2 YYREEE (reference sequence). Written as DNA, the CDR3 is TGTGCCAGCAGCTTGGCTGTTTCTAGGGCTGAAGCTTTCTTT. This encodes CASSLAVSRAEAFF.

This clonotype occurred many times. The CDR3 nucleotides are TGCAGTGCTAGATACAGGACAGCCGGGGAGCTGTTTTTT. This codes for CSARYRTAGELFF. The chain carries TRBV20-1 and TRBJ2-2, with D possibly being TRBD1 (6 bases). The ends were cut back, 2 bases at V and 6 bases at J, with 10 bases in the middle. This CDR3 spans 13 amino acids. Looked up from germline, CDR1 is DFQATT and CDR2 is SNEGSKA (reference sequence).

This clonotype has just a few counts. This rearrangement joins TRBV12-5 to TRBJ2-7; 8 positions match TRBD1. The length of the CDR3 is 14 residues. V was clipped by 6 bases and J by 7 bases; unmatched bases: 11. The V gene's germline CDR1 is LGHNT and CDR2 FRNRAP. In nucleotides, the CDR3 is TGTGCTAGTGGCCTGGACAGGGCTAAGGGAGAGCAGTACTTC. It yields the protein CASGLDRAKGEQYF.